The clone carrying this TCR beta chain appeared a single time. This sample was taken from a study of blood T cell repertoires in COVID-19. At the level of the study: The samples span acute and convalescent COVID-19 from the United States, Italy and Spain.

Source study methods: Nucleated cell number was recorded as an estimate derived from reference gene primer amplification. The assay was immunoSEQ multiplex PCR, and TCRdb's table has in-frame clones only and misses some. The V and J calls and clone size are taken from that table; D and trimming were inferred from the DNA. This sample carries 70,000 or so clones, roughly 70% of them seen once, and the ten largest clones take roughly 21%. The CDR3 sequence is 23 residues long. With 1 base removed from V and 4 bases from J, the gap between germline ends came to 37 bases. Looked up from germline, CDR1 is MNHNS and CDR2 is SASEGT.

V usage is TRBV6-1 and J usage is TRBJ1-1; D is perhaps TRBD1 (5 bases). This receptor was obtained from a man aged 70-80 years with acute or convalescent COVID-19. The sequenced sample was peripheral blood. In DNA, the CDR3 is TGTGCCAGCAGTGAAGAGAAGGAGGGGCCAGGGTCCGGAGCCCCGGAGGAGTGCACTGAAGCTTTCTTT. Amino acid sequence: CASSEEKEGPGSGAPEECTEAFF.